Below, 4 T cell receptor beta chains from the same sample are listed, as sequenced in a study of CD8 T cells in ankylosing spondylitis. MiXCR was run by TCRdb on the 5' RACE reads, yielding one entry per CDR3 protein. This sample has approximately 240,000 distinct CDR3 sequences; more than 9% occur once, and the top ten carry about 2.8%. The source material was blood, either unsorted or a sorted T cell fraction (not recorded which). Receptor source: a male donor with ankylosing spondylitis or in good health (not recorded which).

This clonotype appeared many times. The chain uses TRBV2 and TRBJ2-1; no clear D gene. Per the germline V gene, CDR1 is SNHLY and CDR2 is FYNNEI. V dropped 7 bases and J dropped 7 bases, with 20 bases sitting between them. CDR3 size: 15 residues. CDR3 in amino acids: CASILEPLNTNEQFF. Here the CDR3 DNA reads TGTGCCAGCATCTTGGAGCCTTTAAACACGAATGAGCAGTTCTTC.

The rearrangement links TRBV8-2 to TRBJ2-2; TRBD1 is taken as the D call from the table, unchecked against the DNA. TRBV8-2 corresponds to a pseudogene. This CDR3 comprises 14 residues. The CDR3 bases are TGTGCCAGGGGCTCTGGACACCCCACCGGGGAGCTGTTTTTT. Residues: CARGSGHPTGELFF.

In this sample, this clonotype turned up a few times. The rearrangement links TRBV20-1 to TRBJ2-1; the D gene is possibly TRBD2 (7 bases). Germline loops: CDR1 DFQATT, CDR2 SNEGSKA (reference sequence). The CDR3 length is 15 residues. Trimming removed 8 bases at V and 0 bases at J, with 17 bases between. The CDR3 region is CSSGVAGASYNEQFF. The CDR3 DNA reads TGCAGTTCGGGGGTTGCGGGGGCCTCCTACAATGAGCAGTTCTTC.

Ten or more counts support this clonotype. V usage is TRBV24-1 and J usage is TRBJ2-1; 7 bases match TRBD1. The CDR3 consists of 12 residues. Trimming cost V 4 bases and J 12 bases; bases outside gene matches: 5. From germline, CDR1 is KGHDR and CDR2 SFDVKD. The CDR3 sequence: CATSDPTGAQFF. Written as DNA, the CDR3 is TGTGCCACCAGTGACCCTACAGGGGCGCAGTTCTTC.